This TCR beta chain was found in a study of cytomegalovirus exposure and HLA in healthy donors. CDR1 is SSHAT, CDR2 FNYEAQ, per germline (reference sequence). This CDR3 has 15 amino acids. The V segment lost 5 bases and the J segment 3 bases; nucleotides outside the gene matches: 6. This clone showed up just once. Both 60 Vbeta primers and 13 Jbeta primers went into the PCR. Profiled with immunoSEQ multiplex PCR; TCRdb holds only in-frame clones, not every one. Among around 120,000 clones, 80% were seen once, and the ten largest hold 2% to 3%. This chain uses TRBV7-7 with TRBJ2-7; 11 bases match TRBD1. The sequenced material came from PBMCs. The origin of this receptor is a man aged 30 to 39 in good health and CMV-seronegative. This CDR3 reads CASSPGQGGNYEQYF. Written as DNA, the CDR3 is TGTGCCAGCAGCCCGGGACAGGGGGGTAACTACGAGCAGTACTTC.